Given below is one TCR beta chain in context. Its antigen is still unknown. The CDR3 covers 14 residues. CDR1 and CDR2 (germline): SGHNT, YYREEE (reference sequence). Losses at the gene ends were 4 bases for V and 6 bases for J; bases not matched to a gene: 9. The data are from a study of long-term antiretroviral therapy in people with HIV. The study's findings and limits: Despite increasing after ART, diversity remained lower than that of transplant donor controls. Within the repertoire, clones expanded before ART were dominant at all time points.

The United States was where all participants with HIV were treated. Survey-level immunoSEQ v3.0 assays were run. Sequencing targeted 40,000-50,000 T-cell genomes per sample. Data came from immunoSEQ multiplex PCR; TCRdb stores just in-frame clones and leaves some out. The sample carries roughly 33,000 clones, about 97% recorded once. This specimen consisted of unsorted PBMCs, obtained 6.9 years after starting antiretroviral therapy. V and J are TRBV5-4 and TRBJ2-7, with 8 bases aligning to TRBD1. This TCR came from a man in his thirties or forties with HIV. CDR3 loop: CASSPMDRVGEQYF. The CDR3 region has the DNA TGTGCCAGCAGCCCCATGGACAGGGTTGGCGAGCAGTACTTC. The variable domain in full, completed from reference TRBV5-4 and TRBJ2-7, reads ETGVTQSPTHLIKTRGQQVTLRCSSQSGHNTVSWYQQALGQGPQFIFQYYREEENGRGNFPPRFSGLQFPNYSSELNVNALELDDSALYLCASSPMDRVGEQYFGPGTRLTVT.